What follows is one TCR beta chain and its context. The antigen remains unidentified. This record comes from a study of cytotoxic CD8 clonotypes in ibrutinib-treated CLL. Study observations and caveats: Age-matched healthy donor levels were exceeded by baseline clonality, which tracked circulating CD8+ T-cell counts.

Here immunoSEQ multiplex PCR was the method, and the copy in TCRdb shows in-frame clones only, minus some. The table includes around 130,000 clones, around 80% detected once. CDR3 size: 15 residues. From germline, CDR1 is GTSNPN and CDR2 SVGIG (reference sequence). The V and J ends lost 3 bases and 4 bases respectively, with 18 bases between them. V gene TRBV30 combines with J gene TRBJ1-1; D is possibly TRBD1 (5 bases). Sequencing used PBMCs, obtained after 24 months of ibrutinib treatment. The receptor was derived from a human donor with chronic lymphocytic leukemia. The CDR3 nucleotides are TGTGCCTGGAGGATGCAGGGAGCCGTTGCCACTGAAGCTTTCTTT. Protein sequence: CAWRMQGAVATEAFF.